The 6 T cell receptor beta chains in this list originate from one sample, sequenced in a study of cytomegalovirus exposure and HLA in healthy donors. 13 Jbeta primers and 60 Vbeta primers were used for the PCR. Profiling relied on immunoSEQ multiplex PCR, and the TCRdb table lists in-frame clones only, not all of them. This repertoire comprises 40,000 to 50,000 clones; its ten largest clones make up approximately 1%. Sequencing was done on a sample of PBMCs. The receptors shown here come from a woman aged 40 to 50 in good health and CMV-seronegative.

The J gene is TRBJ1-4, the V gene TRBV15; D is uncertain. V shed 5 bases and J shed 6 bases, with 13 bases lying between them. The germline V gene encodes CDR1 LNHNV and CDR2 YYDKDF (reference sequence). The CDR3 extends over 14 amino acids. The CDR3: CATSPRWRDEKLFF. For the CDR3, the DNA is TGTGCCACCAGCCCCCGGTGGAGGGATGAAAAACTGTTTTTT.

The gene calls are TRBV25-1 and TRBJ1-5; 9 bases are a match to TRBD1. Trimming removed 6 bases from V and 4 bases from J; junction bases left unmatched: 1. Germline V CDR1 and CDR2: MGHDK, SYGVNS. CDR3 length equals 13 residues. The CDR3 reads CASRGQGNQPQHF. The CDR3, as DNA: TGTGCCAGCAGAGGACAGGGGAATCAGCCCCAGCATTTT.

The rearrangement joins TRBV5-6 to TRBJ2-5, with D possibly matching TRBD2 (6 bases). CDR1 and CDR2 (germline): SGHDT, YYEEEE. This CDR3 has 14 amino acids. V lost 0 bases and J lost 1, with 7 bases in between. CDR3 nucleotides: TGTGCCAGCAGCTTGGGCGGGGTCCAAGAGACCCAGTACTTC. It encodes CASSLGGVQETQYF.

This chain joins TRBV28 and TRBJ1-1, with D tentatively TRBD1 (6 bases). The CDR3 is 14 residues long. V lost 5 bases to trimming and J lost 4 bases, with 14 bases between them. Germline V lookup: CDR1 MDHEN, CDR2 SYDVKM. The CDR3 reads CASSPTGHGTEAFF. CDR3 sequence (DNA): TGTGCCAGCAGTCCCACAGGGCATGGCACTGAAGCTTTCTTT.

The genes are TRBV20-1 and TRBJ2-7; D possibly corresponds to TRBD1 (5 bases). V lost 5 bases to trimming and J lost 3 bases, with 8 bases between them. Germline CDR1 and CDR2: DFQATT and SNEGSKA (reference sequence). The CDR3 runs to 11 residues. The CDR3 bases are TGCAGTGCTGACGACAGCTACGAGCAGTACTTC. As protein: CSADDSYEQYF.

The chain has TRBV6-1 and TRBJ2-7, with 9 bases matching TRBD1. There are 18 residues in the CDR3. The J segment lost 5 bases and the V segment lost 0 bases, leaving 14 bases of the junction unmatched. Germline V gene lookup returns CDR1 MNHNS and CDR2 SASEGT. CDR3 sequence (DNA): TGTGCCAGCAGTGAAGCAAGGACAGGGGCCAGCAGAGCTGACGAGCAGTACTTC. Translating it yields CASSEARTGASRADEQYF.